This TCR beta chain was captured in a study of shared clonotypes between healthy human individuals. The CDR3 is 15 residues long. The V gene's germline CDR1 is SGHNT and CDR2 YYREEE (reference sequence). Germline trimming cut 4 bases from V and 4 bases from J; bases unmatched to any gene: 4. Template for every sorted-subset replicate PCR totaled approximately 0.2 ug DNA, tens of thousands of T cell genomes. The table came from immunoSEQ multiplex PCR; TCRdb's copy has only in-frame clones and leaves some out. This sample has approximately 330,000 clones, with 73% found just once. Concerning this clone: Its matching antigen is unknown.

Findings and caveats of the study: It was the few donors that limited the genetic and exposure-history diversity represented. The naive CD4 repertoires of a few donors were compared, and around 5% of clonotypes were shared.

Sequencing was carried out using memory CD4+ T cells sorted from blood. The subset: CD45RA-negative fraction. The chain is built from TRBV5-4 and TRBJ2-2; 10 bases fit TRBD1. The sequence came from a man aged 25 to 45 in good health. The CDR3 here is CASSGTGALTGELFF. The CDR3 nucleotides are TGTGCCAGCAGCGGGACAGGGGCCCTCACCGGGGAGCTGTTTTTT.